These T cell receptor beta chains were read from a single sample in a study of T cells after yellow fever vaccination. TCRdb reanalysed the 5' RACE reads using MiXCR and keeps one entry per CDR3 protein. The sample shows about 630,000 distinct CDR3 sequences, 9% to 15% of them seen only once. Source: PBMCs, taken on the day of the yellow fever booster vaccination. The receptor source for this set is a man aged 25 to 40 who received the YFV17D yellow fever vaccine. Both conserved end residues are part of each CDR3. D genes are given only for firm matches. A row's size may be missing; if present it is once, few, many or a size class.

TRBV15,TRBJ2-1,.,few,TGTGCCACCAGCAGAGAATCGGCCAGCCTAGGGTCCCAGTTCTTC,CATSRESASLGSQFF
TRBV6-2/TRBV6-3,TRBJ1-2,.,few,TGTGCCAGCAGTTACGGCCTAGGAAACTATGGCTACACCTTC,CASSYGLGNYGYTF
TRBV11-2,TRBJ2-7,TRBD2,.,TGTGCCAGCAGCTTTTTAGCGGGAGTAGTGATCTCCTACGAGCAGTACTTC,CASSFLAGVVISYEQYF
TRBV18,TRBJ2-3,.,.,TGTGCCAGCTCACCACCGAGGGGTGGGACCTTAGCGGAGCGCACAGATACGCAGTATTTT,CASSPPRGGTLAERTDTQYF
TRBV5-1,TRBJ2-1,.,many,TGCGCCAGCAGCTCCCCGGCTTCGAATGAGCAGTTCTTC,CASSSPASNEQFF
TRBV25-1,TRBJ2-5,.,few,TGTGCCAGCAGTCGCCGAAACCGGGACTACCAAGAGACCCAGTACTTC,CASSRRNRDYQETQYF
TRBV28,TRBJ1-5,.,.,TGTGCCAGCAGTTACGAGAAGCCCCAGAATTTT,CASSYEKPQNF
TRBV12-3/TRBV12-4,TRBJ2-1,TRBD2,.,TGTGCCAGCAGTGCCACCGCGGGAGTCGGTAATGAGCAGTTCTTC,CASSATAGVGNEQFF
TRBV4-2,TRBJ2-3,.,few,TGTGCCAGCAGCCAAGGTGATTTCCAGGGCACAGATACGCAGTATTTT,CASSQGDFQGTDTQYF
TRBV6-6,TRBJ2-5,.,few,TGTGCCAGCCGACAGCGATTACAAGAGACCCAGTACTTC,CASRQRLQETQYF
TRBV24-1,TRBJ2-7,.,.,TGTGCCACCAGTGATTCTGCAACAGGGTGGGAGCAGTACTTC,CATSDSATGWEQYF
TRBV20-1,TRBJ2-4,.,.,TGCAGTACAAATAGGGGGTGGAACATTCAGTACTTC,CSTNRGWNIQYF
TRBV20-1,TRBJ1-1,.,.,TGCAGTGCTAGTCTAGGGGGGACGACTGAAGCTTTCTTT,CSASLGGTTEAFF
TRBV20-1,TRBJ2-7,TRBD2,once,TGCAGTGCCTACTTACCCGGGAGGGTTGGTGGGGAGCAGTACTTC,CSAYLPGRVGGEQYF
TRBV20-1,TRBJ2-1,TRBD2,few,TGCAGTGCCACTCGCGCGGGGGAGGGTAATGAGCAGTTCTTC,CSATRAGEGNEQFF
TRBV6-2/TRBV6-3,TRBJ2-7,.,few,TGTGCCAGTTGCACGGTTAGGACACCAGCCTACGAGCAGTACTTC,CASCTVRTPAYEQYF
TRBV28,TRBJ1-4,.,few,TGTGCCAGCAGCCGTACAGGGCCAACTAATGAAAAACTGTTTTTT,CASSRTGPTNEKLFF
TRBV20-1,TRBJ2-1,.,.,TGCAGTGCTAGTTTTGCGGGCTCATACAATGAGCAGTTCTTC,CSASFAGSYNEQFF
TRBV6-2/TRBV6-3,TRBJ2-7,TRBD2,.,TGTGCCAGCAGTTACGCGGCTAGCGGGAGGGCCGCGCCCTACGAGCAGTACTTC,CASSYAASGRAAPYEQYF
TRBV29-1,TRBJ1-5,.,few,TGCAGCGCTGTATCCGAGGCGGCCCAGCATTTT,CSAVSEAAQHF
TRBV3-1,TRBJ2-1,TRBD2,few,TGTGCCAGCAGCCAAAGAGGTCTGACTAGCGGTTACAATGAGCAGTTCTTC,CASSQRGLTSGYNEQFF
TRBV4-3,TRBJ2-7,.,few,TGCGCCAGCAGCCAAAGACAGGACGCCGCCTACGAGCAGTACTTC,CASSQRQDAAYEQYF
TRBV7-2,TRBJ1-1,TRBD1,.,TGTGCCAGCAGCGAATCAGGGGGCACTGAAGCTTTCTTT,CASSESGGTEAFF
TRBV3-1,TRBJ2-7,.,.,TGTGCCAGCACCCAAGATCAAAGCGGGCGCTGGACCTACGAGCAGTACTTC,CASTQDQSGRWTYEQYF
TRBV5-1,TRBJ2-7,.,few,TGCGCCAGCAGCAAAGGACAAGCCTACGAGCAGTACTTC,CASSKGQAYEQYF
TRBV7-6,TRBJ1-3,.,.,TGTGCCAGCAGCTTGGAGTGGGGTTCTGGAAACACCATATATTTT,CASSLEWGSGNTIYF
TRBV9,TRBJ2-7,.,.,TGTGCCAGCAGCGTAAGTCCGAACTACGAGCAGTACTTC,CASSVSPNYEQYF
TRBV19,TRBJ1-1,.,many,TGTGCCAGCAGAGGGAACACTGAAGCTTTCTTT,CASRGNTEAFF